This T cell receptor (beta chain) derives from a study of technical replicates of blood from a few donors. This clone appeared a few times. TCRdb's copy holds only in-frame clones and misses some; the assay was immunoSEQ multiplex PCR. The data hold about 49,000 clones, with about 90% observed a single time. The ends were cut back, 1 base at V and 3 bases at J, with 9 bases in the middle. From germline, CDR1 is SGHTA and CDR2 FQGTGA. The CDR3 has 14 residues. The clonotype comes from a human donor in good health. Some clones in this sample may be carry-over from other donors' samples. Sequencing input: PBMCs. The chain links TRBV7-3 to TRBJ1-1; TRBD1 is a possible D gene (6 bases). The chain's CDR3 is CASSLRGGHTEAFF. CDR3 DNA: TGTGCCAGCAGCTTAAGGGGGGGGCACACTGAAGCTTTCTTT.